The 9 T cell receptor beta chains below come from one sample, sequenced in a study of T cells in Graves' hyperthyroidism and ophthalmopathy. The CDR3 regions of TCR beta were amplified from RNA transcripts. Researchers ran a first-round RT-PCR on the TCR CDR3 using the HTBI primer set. TCRdb re-called the multiplex PCR reads with MiXCR, one entry per CDR3 protein. The sample consists of under 650,000 distinct CDR3 sequences, around 16% of them appearing once. Source material: blood. These receptors were taken from a woman in her thirties with Graves' hyperthyroidism.

Written as DNA, the CDR3 is TGTGCCAGCAGCTCACCGGGAGAGGCCAAAAACATTCAGTACTTC. It codes for CASSSPGEAKNIQYF. The chain has TRBV7-9 and TRBJ2-4, with D possibly matching TRBD2 (6 bases). The germline gives CDR1 SEHNR, CDR2 FQNEAQ (reference sequence). The CDR3 sequence is 15 residues long. The V and J ends lost 4 bases and 1 base respectively, with 11 bases between them.

This clonotype was detected ten times or more. V gene TRBV30 combines with J gene TRBJ1-5; tentatively, D is TRBD1 (6 bases). The V end was cut by 4 bases, the J end by 5 bases, with 12 bases between. CDR3 length: 13 residues. The germline V gene has CDR1 GTSNPN and CDR2 SVGIG (reference sequence). This chain's CDR3 is CAWTTGRDQPQHF. The CDR3 DNA follows: TGTGCCTGGACCACAGGGAGGGATCAGCCCCAGCATTTT. The whole variable domain, filled in from reference TRBV30 and TRBJ1-5, reads SQTIHQWPATLVQPVGSPLSLECTVEGTSNPNLYWYRQAAGRGLQLLFYSVGIGQISSEVPQNLSASRPQDRQFILSSKKLLLSDSGFYLCAWTTGRDQPQHFGDGTRLSIL.

Many counts were recorded for this clonotype. The CDR3 nucleotides read TGTGCCAGCAGCCTTATTTTTACTGAAGCTTTCTTT. Protein: CASSLIFTEAFF. The J gene is TRBJ1-1, the V gene TRBV2, with D hard to call. Trimming left V 6 bases short and J 5 bases short, with 10 bases between. The CDR3 runs to 12 residues. Germline-derived CDR1 and CDR2 are SNHLY and FYNNEI.

The CDR3 is CSAPSGGSTDTQYF. The CDR3 DNA follows: TGCAGTGCCCCCAGCGGGGGGAGCACAGATACGCAGTATTTT. This chain links TRBV20-1 with TRBJ2-3; TRBD2 matches at 9 bases. The CDR3 has 14 residues. Germline assignment: CDR1 DFQATT and CDR2 SNEGSKA (reference sequence). The junction had 4 bases not matched to a gene; V was cut back by 6 bases and J by 0 bases.

This clonotype was seen a handful of times. The chain combines TRBV5-1 with TRBJ1-1; 8 nucleotides match TRBD1. Losses at the gene ends were 4 bases for V and 8 bases for J; bases not matched to a gene: 7. This CDR3 is built from 13 residues. Germline V gene lookup returns CDR1 SGHRS and CDR2 YFSETQ. The CDR3 reads CASSPRTGKEAFF. CDR3 nucleotides: TGCGCCAGCAGCCCACGGACAGGGAAAGAAGCTTTCTTT.

About this clonotype: This may arise from a read error, as a much more abundant clone is one base away. V gene TRBV9 combines with J gene TRBJ2-5; D gene unclear. CDR1 SGDLS and CDR2 YYNGEE come from the germline V gene. The V end lost 4 bases, the J end lost 9 bases, and 19 bases lay between the germline ends. The CDR3 loop spans 14 amino acids. CDR3 DNA: TGTGCCAGCAGCCCAAGGCAGGCCTCTGGGGCCCAGTACTTC. Its protein product is CASSPRQASGAQYF.

This clonotype has ten or more counts. The chain recombines TRBV28 with TRBJ2-7, with no clear D. The V gene lost 3 bases and the J gene lost 3 bases, with 12 bases spanning the gap. CDR3 size: 14 residues. Germline V gene data show CDR1 as MDHEN and CDR2 as SYDVKM. The CDR3 nucleotides are TGTGCCAGCAGTTTCGCCGGAGTCTACTACGAGCAGTACTTC. Residues: CASSFAGVYYEQYF.

This clonotype was detected ten times or more. The chain couples TRBV4-2 to TRBJ1-1; the D gene is possibly TRBD1 (5 bases). The V gene's germline CDR1 is LGHNA and CDR2 YNFKEQ. The CDR3 is made up of 15 amino acids. V was cut by 1 base and J by 0 bases, with 9 bases left in between. CDR3 bases: TGTGCCAGCAGCCAAGTGGGGGGGATGAACACTGAAGCTTTCTTT. Protein sequence: CASSQVGGMNTEAFF.

With regard to this clonotype: This is likely a read error, given that the CDR3 carries no conserved phenylalanine or tryptophan at its end. The chain uses TRBV20-1 and TRBJ2-7; a weak D match, TRBD2 (6 bases). The CDR3 loop spans 14 amino acids. Germline-derived CDR1 and CDR2 are DFQATT and SNEGSKA (reference sequence). With 6 bases removed from V and 0 bases from J, the gap between germline ends came to 15 bases. The CDR3 DNA reads TGCAGTGCCCTCAGCGGGTCCCTCTCCTACGAGCAGTACTCC. Protein: CSALSGSLSYEQYS.